This T cell receptor beta chain appears in the sequencing data of a study of metastatic and nonmetastatic thyroid tumors. Study overall: For malignant and benign thyroid patients, tumor or nodule tissue and blood were the sources whose repertoires were compared. Study-level results: It was reportedly found that TCR beta diversity was significantly higher in malignant thyroid tumors than in benign nodules, a difference seen in both blood and tumor samples.

As handled by the study authors: A classifier for distant metastasis in papillary thyroid cancer was constructed using CDR3 differences observed across clinicopathological groups. TCRdb reprocessed the PCR reads using MiXCR. V and J calls and clone size were set by TCRdb, not the authors. The repertoire consists of over 35,000 clones, with around 17% occurring once and the leading ten covering around 9.9%. V was shortened by 3 bases and J by 1 base, with 18 bases between the two germline ends. This CDR3 region has 16 residues. The germline gives CDR1 DFQATT, CDR2 SNEGSKA (reference sequence). Thyroid surgery had not been preceded by any treatment in any patient. At least ten counts were recorded for this clone. What it binds is unknown.

The chain combines TRBV20-1 with TRBJ1-1; the D gene is possibly TRBD1 (6 bases). Material for sequencing was tumor tissue. The receptor comes from a female donor with papillary thyroid cancer or a benign thyroid nodule (not recorded which). Some clones in this sample may be carry-over from other donors' samples. CDR3 bases: TGCAGTGCTAGGAGCCTTAACCGGGACACGAACACTGAAGCTTTCTTT. Amino acid sequence: CSARSLNRDTNTEAFF.